This passage covers 19 T cell receptor beta chains from one sample sequenced in a study of T cells in localized non-small cell lung cancer. Method: immunoSEQ multiplex PCR; TCRdb's copy keeps in-frame clones and lacks some. Among about 52,000 clones listed, 85% to 90% were seen once. The specimen was PBMCs, collected before any cancer treatment. The source is a female donor with stage II lung adenocarcinoma.

V and J are TRBV19 and TRBJ1-1, with D unclear. Germline assignment: CDR1 LNHDA and CDR2 SQIVND (reference sequence). V lost 5 bases and J lost 1, with 8 bases in between. CDR3 length: 13 residues. The CDR3, as DNA: TGTGCCAGTAGTCCCACACAGAACACTGAAGCTTTCTTT. Translating gives CASSPTQNTEAFF.

The genes are TRBV7-9 and TRBJ2-5, with TRBD2 matching over 12 bases. J gave up 5 bases and V 4 bases, and 8 bases lay outside the gene matches. CDR3 length equals 16 residues. Germline V gene lookup returns CDR1 SEHNR and CDR2 FQNEAQ (reference sequence). The CDR3 sequence: CASSSDRLAGDETQYF. The CDR3 DNA follows: TGTGCCAGCAGCTCCGACCGACTAGCGGGGGACGAGACCCAGTACTTC. The full variable domain, with the rest looked up from reference TRBV7-9 and TRBJ2-5, is DTGVSQNPRHKITKRGQNVTFRCDPISEHNRLYWYRQTLGQGPEFLTYFQNEAQLEKSRLLSDRFSAERPKGSFSTLEIQRTEQGDSAMYLCASSSDRLAGDETQYFGPGTRLLVL.

The chain is built from TRBV11-3 and TRBJ2-3; 13 positions agree with TRBD2. The CDR3 loop spans 18 amino acids. The germline V gene encodes CDR1 SGHNT and CDR2 YENEEA. Trimming removed 3 bases from V and 2 bases from J; junction bases left unmatched: 8. CDR3 amino acids: CASSLAPGLAGITDTQYF. The CDR3 DNA follows: TGTGCCAGCAGCTTGGCCCCGGGACTAGCGGGGATCACAGATACGCAGTATTTT.

This clone was found once. The CDR3 reads CASSLRLQADSPLHF. In DNA, the CDR3 is TGTGCCAGCAGCTTAAGGCTCCAGGCGGATTCACCCCTCCACTTT. The gene calls are TRBV11-2 and TRBJ1-6, with D hard to call. Trimming took 2 bases from V and 8 from J, leaving 13 bases between them. Germline CDR1 SGHAT, CDR2 FQNNGV. This CDR3 has 15 residues.

The sample holds a few counts of this clone. The chain combines TRBV5-1 with TRBJ2-5; TRBD1 agrees at 7 bases. The CDR3 sequence is 16 residues long. The germline V gene encodes CDR1 SGHRS and CDR2 YFSETQ. After removal of 5 bases from V and 2 bases from J, the junction contained 12 bases not matched to a gene. The CDR3 DNA reads TGCGCCAGCAGTCAAGCGACAGGGAACTTACAAGAGACCCAGTACTTC. It is translated as CASSQATGNLQETQYF.

The chain joins TRBV29-1 to TRBJ2-1; D gene uncertain. With 8 bases removed from V and 0 bases from J, the gap between germline ends came to 5 bases. From germline, CDR1 is SQVTM and CDR2 ANQGSEA. The CDR3 spans 11 residues. CDR3 coding DNA: TGCAGCTTTCGCTCCTACAATGAGCAGTTCTTC. Protein sequence: CSFRSYNEQFF.

The chain combines TRBV19 with TRBJ2-6; D perhaps matches TRBD1 (6 bases). The CDR3 covers 14 residues. Germline loops: CDR1 LNHDA, CDR2 SQIVND (reference sequence). Trimming stripped 6 bases from V and 4 bases from J, with 10 bases between. The CDR3: CASRDSAGANVLTF. CDR3 nucleotides: TGTGCCAGTAGGGACAGTGCCGGGGCCAACGTCCTGACTTTC.

This chain uses TRBV6-5 with TRBJ2-7; the D gene is possibly TRBD2 (6 bases). The CDR3 consists of 13 residues. Germline V gene sequence: CDR1 MNHEY, CDR2 SVGAGI. V lost 8 bases, J lost 3 bases, and 14 bases lay in between. For the CDR3, the DNA is TGTGCCAGCGGCGGGGCCACGGGCTACGAGCAGTACTTC. Its protein is CASGGATGYEQYF.

This clone was detected only once. This chain connects TRBV5-8 to TRBJ1-4; 7 nucleotides agree with TRBD1. The trim removed 2 bases at V and 8 bases at J, leaving 6 bases unmatched. The CDR3 spans 14 residues. Germline CDR1 and CDR2: SGHTS and YDEGEE. CDR3 in amino acids: CASSFLRGGEKLFF. The DNA for the CDR3 is TGTGCCAGCAGCTTTCTACGAGGGGGCGAAAAACTGTTTTTT.

The chain has TRBV7-9 and TRBJ2-3; a possible D gene is TRBD2 (6 bases). Germline-derived CDR1 and CDR2 are SEHNR and FQNEAQ (reference sequence). V was pared by 5 bases and J by 4 bases, with 19 bases between. The CDR3 is 16 amino acids. The CDR3 DNA reads as TGTGCCAGCAGCCCTGGGACTCTTCACGGGGCAGATACGCAGTATTTT. It codes for CASSPGTLHGADTQYF.

V gene TRBV5-1 combines with J gene TRBJ2-3; no firm D call. This CDR3 spans 12 amino acids. V gave up 4 bases and J gave up 10 bases, with 13 bases separating them. Germline V gives CDR1 SGHRS, CDR2 YFSETQ. CDR3 loop: CASSLRVGAQYF. CDR3 DNA: TGCGCCAGCAGCCTCCGGGTAGGAGCGCAGTATTTT. The full variable domain, with the rest looked up from reference TRBV5-1 and TRBJ2-3, is KAGVTQTPRYLIKTRGQQVTLSCSPISGHRSVSWYQQTPGQGLQFLFEYFSETQRNKGNFPGRFSGRQFSNSRSEMNVSTLELGDSALYLCASSLRVGAQYFGPGTRLTVL.

This chain uses TRBV4-1 with TRBJ2-3; D not resolved. Germline CDR1 is MGHRA and CDR2 is YSYEKL. Trimming took off 0 bases at V and 5 bases at J, with 12 bases between the two ends. The CDR3 is 15 residues long. The CDR3 region is CASSQDEGPGDTQYF. Here the CDR3 DNA reads TGCGCCAGCAGCCAAGATGAAGGACCGGGAGATACGCAGTATTTT.

This rearrangement joins TRBV9 to TRBJ1-1, with D possibly being TRBD1 (6 bases). From germline, CDR1 is SGDLS and CDR2 YYNGEE. V lost 3 bases, J lost 2 bases, and 11 bases lay in between. This CDR3 has 14 residues. The CDR3 sequence: CASSARTVNTEAFF. In nucleotides, the CDR3 is TGTGCCAGCAGCGCGCGGACAGTTAACACTGAAGCTTTCTTT.

The rearrangement uses TRBV27 and TRBJ1-2; no reliable D call. Germline lookup yields CDR1 MNHEY and CDR2 SMNVEV (reference sequence). The CDR3 length is 15 residues. With 7 bases removed from V and 4 bases from J, the gap between germline ends came to 19 bases. This CDR3 is CASTSLAADSYGYTF. As DNA, the CDR3 is TGTGCCAGCACCTCATTGGCCGCGGATTCCTATGGCTACACCTTC.

The genes are TRBV19 and TRBJ2-5; D is possibly TRBD2 (5 bases). V shed 6 bases and J shed 5 bases, with 16 bases lying between them. The CDR3 spans 14 residues. The germline V gene has CDR1 LNHDA and CDR2 SQIVND (reference sequence). The CDR3 spells CASRRTLSGETQYF. CDR3 DNA: TGTGCCAGTAGAAGGACCCTCTCGGGGGAGACCCAGTACTTC.

V usage is TRBV23-1 and J usage is TRBJ2-7; weak D call: TRBD2 (6 bases). TRBV23-1 is noted as an ORF with a role that remains uncertain. V shed 8 bases and J shed 1 base, with 18 bases lying between them. The CDR3 extends over 15 amino acids. The CDR3 DNA reads as TGCGCCAGCGGTTGGGGGGTTTTCCCTTCCTACGAGCAGTACTTC. Translation: CASGWGVFPSYEQYF.

CDR3 coding DNA: TGTGCCAGTAGTTGGACAGGGGGCGGCAATCAGCCCCAGCATTTT. Translated: CASSWTGGGNQPQHF. V is TRBV19 and J is TRBJ1-5; 11 bases map to TRBD1. CDR1 is LNHDA and CDR2 is SQIVND in the germline V gene (reference sequence). With 5 bases clipped from V and 2 bases from J, the junction kept 2 bases outside the gene matches. The CDR3 consists of 15 residues.

The chain combines TRBV18 with TRBJ1-2; 8 bases agree with TRBD1. This CDR3 spans 13 amino acids. Germline CDR1 reads KGHSH; CDR2 reads LQKENI. After removal of 3 bases from V and 6 bases from J, the junction contained 3 bases not matched to a gene. This CDR3 is CASSPLGQDGYTF. The DNA for the CDR3 is TGTGCCAGCTCACCGCTGGGACAGGATGGCTACACCTTC.

The V and J genes are TRBV7-2 and TRBJ2-7; the D gene could be TRBD1 or TRBD2 (5 bases each). CDR1 and CDR2 from the germline V gene are SGHTA and FQGNSA. The V gene lost 4 bases and the J gene lost 3 bases, with 16 bases spanning the gap. The CDR3 covers 15 residues. CDR3: CASSSGPYSSYEQYF. For the CDR3, the DNA is TGTGCCAGCAGCTCGGGACCGTACTCGAGCTACGAGCAGTACTTC.